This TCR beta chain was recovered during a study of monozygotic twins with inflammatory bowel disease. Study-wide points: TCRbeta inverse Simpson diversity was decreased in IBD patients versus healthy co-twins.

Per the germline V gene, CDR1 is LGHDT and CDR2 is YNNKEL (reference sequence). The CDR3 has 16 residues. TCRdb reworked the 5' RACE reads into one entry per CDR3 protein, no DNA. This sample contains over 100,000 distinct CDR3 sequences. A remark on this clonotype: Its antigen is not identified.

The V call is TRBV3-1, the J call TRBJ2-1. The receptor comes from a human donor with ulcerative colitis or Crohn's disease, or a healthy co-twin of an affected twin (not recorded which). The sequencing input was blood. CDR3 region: CASSQDRASGYNEQFF.